These T cell receptor beta chains were read from a single sample in a study of blood T cell repertoires in COVID-19. Sequencing used immunoSEQ multiplex PCR; TCRdb keeps in-frame clones, though not all of them. Of tens of thousands of clones in the sample, less than 90% were seen once. The sequencing sample was made of peripheral blood. These TCRs come from a man aged 45-65 years with active COVID-19. The CDR3 runs from the conserved cysteine through the conserved F or W. The D gene is left open where the match is weak. The size field is filled for only some rows; it gives once, few, many or a size class.

v_call	clone_size	d_call	j_call	cdr3_aa	cdr3_nt
TRBV5-6	.	.	TRBJ2-4	CASHVSRVDIQYF	TGTGCCAGCCACGTATCCAGGGTTGACATTCAGTACTTC
TRBV28	.	TRBD1	TRBJ1-2	CASSLWDRGRDVNYGYTF	TGTGCCAGCAGTTTGTGGGACAGGGGCCGAGATGTTAACTATGGCTACACCTTC
TRBV20-1	.	TRBD1	TRBJ2-7	CSATDRGYSYEQYF	TGCAGTGCTACTGACAGGGGGTACTCCTACGAGCAGTACTTC
TRBV29-1	.	TRBD1	TRBJ1-4	CSVKVGTGGSFHEKLFF	TGCAGCGTTAAGGTTGGGACAGGGGGCTCTTTTCATGAAAAACTGTTTTTT
TRBV6-5	once	TRBD1	TRBJ1-3	CASRDRGVNTIYF	TGTGCCAGCAGAGACAGGGGTGTAAACACCATATATTTT
TRBV24-1	.	TRBD1	TRBJ2-7	CATSEGDRGAEQYF	TGTGCCACCAGTGAAGGCGACAGGGGGGCCGAGCAGTACTTC
TRBV19	few	TRBD1	TRBJ1-6	CASSPPRDSHSPLHF	TGTGCCAGTAGTCCCCCCCGGGACAGTCATTCACCCCTCCACTTT
TRBV19	.	TRBD2	TRBJ2-5	CATTGTSGKGGTQYF	TGTGCCACCACCGGGACTAGCGGGAAGGGAGGGACCCAGTACTTC
TRBV28	few	TRBD1	TRBJ1-2	CASSPPVRGHGYTF	TGTGCCAGCAGTCCCCCGGTTAGGGGGCATGGCTACACCTTC
TRBV18	.	.	TRBJ2-7	CASSLRVGAETYEQYF	TGTGCCAGCTCCCTTAGAGTAGGGGCGGAGACCTACGAGCAGTACTTC
TRBV5-6	few	.	TRBJ1-2	CASSLRGFLLGYTF	TGTGCCAGCAGCTTAAGGGGGTTCTTACTTGGCTACACCTTC
TRBV3-1/TRBV3-2	.	TRBD2	TRBJ2-1	CASSQGLAGNNEQFF	TGTGCCAGCAGCCAGGGACTAGCGGGAAACAATGAGCAGTTCTTC
TRBV10-3	few	TRBD1	TRBJ2-1	CAISGQGRGHNEQFF	TGTGCCATCAGCGGACAGGGCCGGGGGCACAATGAGCAGTTCTTC
TRBV9	.	TRBD1	TRBJ2-1	CASSVRTGTATYNEQFF	TGTGCCAGCAGCGTGAGAACCGGGACAGCTACCTACAATGAGCAGTTCTTC
TRBV6-2/TRBV6-3	.	TRBD1	TRBJ1-4	CASSPTGVIGKLFF	TGTGCCAGCAGTCCGACAGGGGTAATCGGAAAACTGTTTTTT
TRBV7-2	few	TRBD2	TRBJ2-2	CASSLWSGRANTGELFF	TGTGCCAGCAGCTTATGGAGCGGGAGGGCGAACACCGGGGAGCTGTTTTTT
TRBV4-3	.	.	TRBJ2-7	CASSQDVSGLTYEQYF	TGCGCCAGCAGCCAAGACGTTTCAGGCCTAACCTACGAGCAGTACTTC
TRBV4-2	.	.	TRBJ2-5	CASSQEDGGQKETQYF	TGTGCCAGCAGCCAAGAAGACGGGGGACAGAAAGAGACCCAGTACTTC
TRBV6-5	.	TRBD1	TRBJ1-4	CASKTRTGLGEKLFF	TGTGCCAGCAAAACGCGGACAGGGCTTGGAGAAAAACTGTTTTTT
TRBV4-1	.	TRBD2	TRBJ2-7	CASSQDTWQGGRAEQYF	TGCGCCAGCAGCCAAGATACATGGCAGGGAGGGCGTGCGGAGCAGTACTTC
TRBV5-1	.	.	TRBJ1-1	CASSLQAGVFTEAFF	TGCGCCAGCAGCTTGCAGGCAGGGGTGTTCACTGAAGCTTTCTTT
TRBV19	.	TRBD1	TRBJ2-3	CASSGTGQGITDTQYF	TGTGCCAGTAGCGGGACGGGACAGGGTATTACAGATACGCAGTATTTT
TRBV7-2	.	.	TRBJ1-5	CASSFWAAPNQPQHF	TGTGCCAGCAGCTTTTGGGCAGCCCCCAATCAGCCCCAGCATTTT
TRBV12-5	.	TRBD1	TRBJ1-5	CASGLTGDGNQPQHF	TGTGCTAGTGGTTTGACAGGGGATGGCAATCAGCCCCAGCATTTT
TRBV9	few	TRBD1	TRBJ1-5	CASSPDRVGNQPQHF	TGTGCCAGCAGTCCCGACAGGGTAGGCAATCAGCCCCAGCATTTT
TRBV5-1	.	.	TRBJ2-5	CASSLWQGGQETQYF	TGCGCCAGCAGCTTGTGGCAGGGTGGCCAAGAGACCCAGTACTTC
TRBV19	.	.	TRBJ1-2	CASSIGEYGYTF	TGTGCCAGTAGTATAGGGGAGTATGGCTACACCTTC
TRBV21-1	.	.	TRBJ1-1	CASSEYRGVDTEAFF	TGTGCCAGCAGCGAATACAGGGGGGTGGACACTGAAGCTTTCTTT
TRBV18	.	TRBD2	TRBJ2-1	CASSPKLAAYNEQFF	TGTGCCAGCTCACCAAAACTAGCGGCCTACAATGAGCAGTTCTTC
TRBV12-5	.	.	TRBJ2-7	CASGLVSGQQYF	TGTGCTAGTGGTTTGGTTTCAGGCCAGCAGTACTTC
TRBV18	.	TRBD2	TRBJ2-3	CASSGTSGSTDTQYF	TGTGCCAGCTCGGGGACTAGCGGGAGCACAGATACGCAGTATTTT
TRBV28	.	TRBD2	TRBJ2-1	CASSLGAGAYNEQFF	TGTGCCAGCAGTTTAGGGGCGGGAGCCTACAATGAGCAGTTCTTC
TRBV11-3	.	.	TRBJ2-5	CASSSGRFLTQYF	TGTGCCAGCAGCTCAGGGCGATTTCTGACCCAGTACTTC
TRBV6-2/TRBV6-3	.	.	TRBJ2-3	CASSYGRGADTQYF	TGTGCCAGCAGTTACGGGCGGGGTGCAGATACGCAGTATTTT
TRBV6-2/TRBV6-3	.	TRBD1	TRBJ1-5	CASSYLTGQGFWQPQHF	TGTGCCAGCAGTTACTTAACGGGACAGGGGTTCTGGCAGCCCCAGCATTTT
TRBV7-9	.	TRBD1	TRBJ1-5	CASSFAGTGGFQPQHF	TGTGCCAGCAGCTTCGCCGGGACAGGGGGCTTCCAGCCCCAGCATTTT
TRBV28	.	.	TRBJ2-3	CASRRSTDTQYF	TGTGCCAGCCGTCGTAGCACAGATACGCAGTATTTT
TRBV5-1	.	TRBD1	TRBJ2-2	CASSLSGGNTGELFF	TGCGCCAGCAGCTTGTCAGGGGGCAACACCGGGGAGCTGTTTTTT
TRBV29-1	.	TRBD2	TRBJ2-1	CSASGNSYNEQFF	TGCAGCGCAAGCGGGAATTCCTACAATGAGCAGTTCTTC
TRBV5-1	.	TRBD1	TRBJ1-3	CASSTTGTGNTIYF	TGCGCCAGCAGCACGACAGGGACTGGAAACACCATATATTTT
TRBV5-1	.	TRBD1	TRBJ1-1	CASSKQGFDTEAFF	TGCGCCAGCAGCAAACAGGGGTTTGACACTGAAGCTTTCTTT
TRBV11-3	.	TRBD2	TRBJ2-1	CASSTTSGGASSNEQFF	TGTGCCAGCAGCACAACTAGCGGGGGGGCGAGTAGCAATGAGCAGTTCTTC
TRBV25-1	.	TRBD1	TRBJ1-1	CASSVRTGGTEAFF	TGTGCCAGCAGTGTTCGGACAGGGGGCACTGAAGCTTTCTTT
TRBV4-1	few	.	TRBJ2-7	CASSQDGEYEQYF	TGCGCCAGCAGCCAAGACGGGGAGTACGAGCAGTACTTC
TRBV29-1	.	.	TRBJ2-3	CSARGETDTQYF	TGCAGCGCTAGGGGTGAAACAGATACGCAGTATTTT
TRBV5-1	.	.	TRBJ1-1	CASKTTTANTEAFF	TGCGCCAGCAAAACTACGACAGCGAACACTGAAGCTTTCTTT
TRBV27	.	TRBD1	TRBJ1-6	CASNPLGGPYNSPLHF	TGTGCCAGCAATCCCCTAGGGGGCCCCTATAATTCACCCCTCCACTTT
TRBV11-3	.	TRBD1	TRBJ1-4	CASSLRQGNEKLFF	TGTGCCAGCAGCCTACGACAGGGAAACGAAAAACTGTTTTTT
TRBV27	.	TRBD2	TRBJ2-7	CASSLEGGRAFEQYF	TGTGCCAGCAGTTTAGAGGGCGGGAGGGCCTTCGAGCAGTACTTC
TRBV18	once	.	TRBJ2-6	CASSPLVPGVGSGANVLTF	TGTGCCAGCTCACCACTCGTACCAGGGGTCGGCTCTGGGGCCAACGTCCTGACTTTC
TRBV3-1/TRBV3-2	once	TRBD2	TRBJ2-1	CASGTLAGYNEQFF	TGTGCCAGCGGGACACTAGCGGGTTACAATGAGCAGTTCTTC
TRBV5-1	once	.	TRBJ2-3	CASSLEGDGTDTQYF	TGCGCCAGCAGCTTGGAAGGGGATGGGACAGATACGCAGTATTTT
TRBV5-4	.	.	TRBJ2-1	CASSLVTNEQFF	TGTGCCAGCAGCTTGGTCACAAATGAGCAGTTCTTC